This entry lists 7 T cell receptor beta chains sequenced from one sample in a study of blood T cell repertoires in COVID-19. Method: immunoSEQ multiplex PCR; TCRdb's copy keeps in-frame clones and lacks some. Found here are 200,000 to 250,000 clones, roughly 86% of them singletons; the top ten hold 3% to 3.5%. The sequencing sample was made of peripheral blood. These receptors were taken from a man between 60 and 75 years old with acute or convalescent COVID-19.

The chain links TRBV7-9 to TRBJ2-7; 12 bases align to TRBD2. Per the germline V gene, CDR1 is SEHNR and CDR2 is FQNEAQ (reference sequence). Trimming removed 5 bases from V and 4 bases from J; junction bases left unmatched: 3. This CDR3 is 14 amino acids long. The CDR3 spells CASSPSGGAYEQYF. The CDR3 DNA is TGTGCCAGCAGCCCTAGCGGGGGGGCGTACGAGCAGTACTTC.

In this sample, this clone turned up once. The rearrangement joins TRBV28 to TRBJ2-2; 7 bases are a match to TRBD1. This CDR3 is 14 amino acids long. Per the germline V gene, CDR1 is MDHEN and CDR2 is SYDVKM. Trimming cost V 8 bases and J 6 bases; bases outside gene matches: 9. The CDR3 DNA is TGTGCCAGCCGCTTGGGACAGTTATCCGGGGAGCTGTTTTTT. This encodes CASRLGQLSGELFF. The full variable domain, rest sourced from reference TRBV28 and TRBJ2-2, is DVKVTQSSRYLVKRTGEKVFLECVQDMDHENMFWYRQDPGLGLRLIYFSYDVKMKEKGDIPEGYSVSREKKERFSLILESASTNQTSMYLCASRLGQLSGELFFGEGSRLTVL.

CDR3 in DNA: TGTGCCAGCAGCCAAGGAACGGGGAATGAGCAGTTCTTC. Encoded protein: CASSQGTGNEQFF. The genes are TRBV3-1 (or the pseudogene TRBV3-2) and TRBJ2-1; possibly TRBD2 for D (5 bases). Germline assignment: CDR1 LGHDT and CDR2 YNNKEL (reference sequence). The CDR3 spans 13 residues. Between the trimmed V and J ends, which lost 1 base and 7 bases, there was a span of 8 bases.

This chain connects TRBV6-5 to TRBJ1-2; 7 nucleotides match TRBD1. Germline V gene data show CDR1 as MNHEY and CDR2 as SVGAGI. The CDR3 runs to 12 residues. The V segment lost 6 bases and the J segment 8 bases; nucleotides outside the gene matches: 6. The CDR3 here is CASSPTGYGYTF. The CDR3 coding sequence is TGTGCCAGCAGCCCGACAGGGTACGGCTACACCTTC.

The rearrangement links TRBV11-1 to TRBJ2-1, with D perhaps TRBD1 (6 bases). CDR1 is SGHAT, CDR2 FQDESV, per germline (reference sequence). The CDR3 has 13 amino acids. The V gene lost 7 bases and the J gene lost 5 bases, with 12 bases spanning the gap. The CDR3 nucleotides are TGTGCCAGCAAACAGGGCAGCGACAATGAGCAGTTCTTC. Its translation is CASKQGSDNEQFF.

The rearrangement links TRBV5-4 to TRBJ1-1, with D unclear. Germline V gives CDR1 SGHNT, CDR2 YYREEE (reference sequence). This CDR3 comprises 14 residues. V dropped 1 base and J dropped 3 bases, with 10 bases sitting between them. The CDR3 DNA reads TGTGCCAGCAGCTTGCCCGGAGACCACACTGAAGCTTTCTTT. This encodes CASSLPGDHTEAFF. Supplemented by reference TRBV5-4 and TRBJ1-1, the full variable domain reads ETGVTQSPTHLIKTRGQQVTLRCSSQSGHNTVSWYQQALGQGPQFIFQYYREEENGRGNFPPRFSGLQFPNYSSELNVNALELDDSALYLCASSLPGDHTEAFFGQGTRLTVV.

CDR3 sequence: CASSQDHYEQFF. The CDR3 DNA reads as TGTGCCAGCAGCCAAGATCACTATGAGCAGTTCTTC. This chain uses TRBV3-1 (or the pseudogene TRBV3-2) with TRBJ2-1; D gene unclear. The V gene's germline CDR1 is LGHDT and CDR2 YNNKEL (reference sequence). The CDR3 runs 12 residues. Trimming shortened V by 0 bases and J by 8 bases, and 5 bases separated the two germline ends.